The TCR beta chain described here comes from a study of T cell repertoires in cytomegalovirus infection. At the level of the study: Recently identified HLA-C-restricted CMV epitopes were used, and well-studied HLA-B-restricted CMV epitopes were used as well. CMV infection plus the matching HLA type was flagged by public TCR beta signatures.

TCRdb itself ran the reads through MiXCR, one entry per CDR3 protein. Among about 830,000 distinct CDR3 sequences listed, approximately 32% were seen once. Study findings and constraints: Predominance within the ex vivo response was attributable to HLA-C-restricted CMV-specific TCR beta clonotypes. Based on cumulative public TCR beta family frequency, carriers of CMV plus the relevant HLA were identified.

The germline V gene has CDR1 LGHNA and CDR2 YSLEER. Trimming removed 0 bases at V and 0 bases at J, with 14 bases between. The CDR3 is 18 residues long. This clonotype was counted between two and nine times. Its cognate antigen is unknown. This clonotype originated in a human donor in good health (CMV status not recorded). Some clones in this sample may be carry-over from other donors' samples. Source: cultured CD8+ T cells from PBMCs, taken from culture after CMV antigen stimulation. This rearrangement joins TRBV4-3 to TRBJ1-4; TRBD1 is a possible D gene (5 bases). CDR3 DNA: TGCGCCAGCAGCCAAGATGGGGGAGGCCTAGCAACTAATGAAAAACTGTTTTTT. This sequence encodes CASSQDGGGLATNEKLFF.